This is a list of T cell receptor beta chains from one sample in a study of vaccination and CD4 T cells after COVID-19. These receptors lack a known antigen. One entry per CDR3 protein, called by TCRdb with MiXCR from the PCR reads. This table has around 8,100 distinct CDR3 sequences, roughly a fifth appearing once. The sample in question was CD4+ T cells from blood, cultured in vitro, obtained after SARS-CoV-2 vaccination. The source of these receptors is a human donor who had recovered from COVID-19. The CDR3 runs from the conserved cysteine through the conserved F or W. The D gene is left open where the match is weak. Rows give clone size only sometimes, using once, few, many, or a class for an expanded clone.

j_call d_call v_call clone_size cdr3_length cdr3_nt cdr3_aa
TRBJ2-3 - TRBV20-1 - 12 TGCAGTGCCGTCGGGACTTTAGATACGCAGTATTTT CSAVGTLDTQYF
TRBJ2-2 - TRBV7-6 - 14 TGTGCCAGCAGTTTCACTAGACCCACCGGGGAGCTGTTTTTT CASSFTRPTGELFF
TRBJ2-7 TRBD1 TRBV25-1 few 17 TGTGCCAGCAGTGAAACCTATCCGACAGGGAGATCCTACGAGCAGTACTTC CASSETYPTGRSYEQYF
TRBJ2-1 - TRBV6-2/TRBV6-3 few 14 TGTGCCAGCAGTTACGGGGGTCTGCCCAATGAGCAGTTCTTC CASSYGGLPNEQFF
TRBJ2-1 TRBD2 TRBV20-1 few 17 TGCAGTGCTAGAAGCCTAGCGGGAGGGGTTTCCTACAATGAGCAGTTCTTC CSARSLAGGVSYNEQFF
TRBJ2-7 - TRBV2 - 12 TGTGCCAGCAGTGAGGGGGTGTACGAGCAGTACTTC CASSEGVYEQYF
TRBJ1-5 - TRBV20-1 medium-sized 12 TGCAGTGCTGGGACGGCCAATCAGCCCCAGCATTTT CSAGTANQPQHF
TRBJ2-3 TRBD2 TRBV6-1 few 15 TGTGCCAGCAGTGATGTAGCGGGAGGCAAAGATACGCAGTATTTT CASSDVAGGKDTQYF
TRBJ1-5 - TRBV30 once 17 TGTGCCTGGACCCTGGGGGGGCGGCGTGGGGTTTATCAGCCCCAGCATTTT CAWTLGGRRGVYQPQHF
TRBJ1-2 - TRBV20-1 few 14 TGCAGTGCCAGGACAGACCCTGCGGGGGGGGGCTACACCTTC CSARTDPAGGGYTF
TRBJ2-1 TRBD2 TRBV29-1 - 14 TGCAGCGTTGTGACTAGCGGGGTCTACAATGAGCAGTTCTTC CSVVTSGVYNEQFF
TRBJ2-7 - TRBV6-1 medium-sized 14 TGTGCCAGCACCCTCCCCGGGGGAGCGGGCGAGCAGTACTTC CASTLPGGAGEQYF
TRBJ2-5 - TRBV27 few 16 TGTGCCAGCAGCCTCGGGCGGGGACGGACCCAAGAGACCCAGTACTTC CASSLGRGRTQETQYF
TRBJ1-1 TRBD1 TRBV27 - 16 TGTGCCAGCAGTTTATTCCGGGACAGGGGCAACACTGAAGCTTTCTTT CASSLFRDRGNTEAFF
TRBJ2-1 - TRBV6-2/TRBV6-3 - 17 TGTGCCAGCAGACTCCGTACCGGGACTTTCAGGGGTAATGAGCAGTTCTTC CASRLRTGTFRGNEQFF
TRBJ2-5 - TRBV19 many 15 TGTGCCAGTAGTATTAGCAGGTCTTTAGTGGAGACCCAGTACTTC CASSISRSLVETQYF
TRBJ2-3 - TRBV6-4 - 13 TGTGCCAGCAGTGACTCGGAGACAGATACGCAGTATTTT CASSDSETDTQYF
TRBJ2-1 - TRBV7-2 few 12 TGTGCCAGCAGCTTAGACCGGGTGGCGCAGTTCTTC CASSLDRVAQFF
TRBJ1-5 - TRBV24-1 large 13 TGTGCCACCAGTGCCCCGGGTGATCAGCCCCAGCATTTT CATSAPGDQPQHF
TRBJ2-7 - TRBV27 medium-sized 14 TGTGCCAGCAGTGTGGCCACAGATTCCTACGAGCAGTACTTC CASSVATDSYEQYF
TRBJ2-6 - TRBV6-5 few 18 TGTGCCAGCAGTTACTCCCCAAGGGCAGCCTCTGGGGCCAACGTCCTGACTTTC CASSYSPRAASGANVLTF
TRBJ2-5 TRBD2 TRBV5-1 - 16 TGCGCCAGCGCACCGGGGAGCGGGGGGGTTCGGGAGACCCAGTACTTC CASAPGSGGVRETQYF
TRBJ1-5 - TRBV6-1 few 14 TGTGCCAGCAGTGATTCGGGACGCCTACTTTTCCAGCATTTT CASSDSGRLLFQHF
TRBJ2-4 TRBD1 TRBV6-5 - 15 TGTGCCAGCAGTTACTCGTCGGGACAGGGGAACATTCAGTACTTC CASSYSSGQGNIQYF
TRBJ1-5 - TRBV6-5 few 14 TGTGCCAGCAGTTCCGGGACAATCAATCAGCCCCAGCATTTT CASSSGTINQPQHF
TRBJ2-5 TRBD2 TRBV5-5 few 15 TGTGCCAGCAGCTTGGGGACTAGCGAATTTGAGACCCAGTACTTC CASSLGTSEFETQYF
TRBJ2-6 TRBD1 TRBV24-1 - 17 TGTGCCACCAGTGACGACAGGGGATGGTCTGGGGCCAACGTCCTGACTTTC CATSDDRGWSGANVLTF
TRBJ2-2 TRBD2 TRBV20-1 - 15 TGCAGTGCTAGAGTGACTAGCGGGACAGGCGGGGAGCTGTTTTTT CSARVTSGTGGELFF
TRBJ1-2 - TRBV6-1 - 15 TGTGCCAGCAGTAAGCTCACAAGGGATGGCTATGGCTACACCTTC CASSKLTRDGYGYTF
TRBJ2-5 - TRBV7-3 medium-sized 14 TGTGCCAGCAGCCCCAACGGGGGGCCTGAGACCCAGTACTTC CASSPNGGPETQYF
TRBJ1-6 TRBD1 TRBV7-2 few 17 TGTGCCAGCAGCGCAGACAGGGGCAATAACTATAATTCACCCCTCCACTTT CASSADRGNNYNSPLHF
TRBJ1-1 TRBD1 TRBV7-2 medium-sized 14 TGTGCCAGCAGCTCGACAGGGGCGAACACTGAAGCTTTCTTT CASSSTGANTEAFF
TRBJ2-5 TRBD2 TRBV7-9 medium-sized 17 TGTGCCAGCAGCTCCTTAGCGGGGGGGCCGGTCCTTGAGACCCAGTACTTC CASSSLAGGPVLETQYF